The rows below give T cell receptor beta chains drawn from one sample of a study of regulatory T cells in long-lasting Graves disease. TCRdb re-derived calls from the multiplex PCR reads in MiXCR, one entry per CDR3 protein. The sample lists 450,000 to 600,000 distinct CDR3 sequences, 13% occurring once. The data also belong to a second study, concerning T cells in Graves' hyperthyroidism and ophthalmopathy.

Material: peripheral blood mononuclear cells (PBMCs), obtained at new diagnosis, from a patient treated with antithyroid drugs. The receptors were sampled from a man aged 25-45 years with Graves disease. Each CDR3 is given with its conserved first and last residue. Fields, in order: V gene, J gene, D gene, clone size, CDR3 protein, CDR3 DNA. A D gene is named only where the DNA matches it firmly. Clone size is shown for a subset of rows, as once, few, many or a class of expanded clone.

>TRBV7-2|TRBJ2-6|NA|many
CASSRGFITSGANVLTF
TGTGCCAGCAGCCGAGGGTTTATAACTAGTGGGGCCAACGTCCTGACTTTC
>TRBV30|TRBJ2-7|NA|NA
CAWSVAVEQYF
TGTGCCTGGAGTGTCGCGGTCGAGCAGTACTTC
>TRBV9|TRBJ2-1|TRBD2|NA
CASSVEPGGAGANEQFF
TGTGCCAGCAGCGTAGAACCCGGGGGGGCTGGGGCCAATGAGCAGTTCTTC
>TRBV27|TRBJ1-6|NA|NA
CASRWGSYSPLHF
TGTGCCAGCAGGTGGGGCAGTTATTCACCCCTCCACTTT
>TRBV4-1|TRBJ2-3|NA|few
CASRKGGGRTDTQYF
TGCGCCAGCAGAAAAGGAGGAGGCCGCACAGATACGCAGTATTTT
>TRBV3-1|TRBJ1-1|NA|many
CASSQETGAFF
TGTGCCAGCAGCCAAGAGACTGGAGCTTTCTTT
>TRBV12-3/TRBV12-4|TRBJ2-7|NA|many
CASSLEGQNEQYF
TGTGCCAGCAGTTTAGAAGGACAAAACGAGCAGTACTTC
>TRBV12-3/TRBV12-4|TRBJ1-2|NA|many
CASSFYRNYGYTF
TGTGCCAGCAGTTTTTACAGAAACTATGGCTACACCTTC
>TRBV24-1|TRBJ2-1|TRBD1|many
CATSDPLQGSHEQFF
TGTGCCACCAGTGATCCCCTACAGGGGAGCCATGAGCAGTTCTTC
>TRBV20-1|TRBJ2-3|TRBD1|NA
CSASLGGGDTQYF
TGCAGTGCTAGTCTAGGGGGCGGAGATACGCAGTATTTT
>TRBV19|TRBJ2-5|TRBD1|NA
CASSKEGQGARRETQYF
TGTGCCAGTAGCAAAGAAGGGCAGGGGGCGAGGAGGGAGACCCAGTACTTC
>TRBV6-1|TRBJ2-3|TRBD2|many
CASSVTSALVLNTQYF
TGTGCCAGCAGTGTTACTAGCGCGCTTGTGTTAAATACGCAGTATTTT
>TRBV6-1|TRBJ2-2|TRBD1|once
CASSEQGVAGNTGELFF
TGTGCCAGCAGTGAACAGGGGGTTGCGGGGAACACCGGGGAGCTGTTTTTT
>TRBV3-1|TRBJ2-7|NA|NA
CASSLGTFPYEQYF
TGTGCCAGCAGCCTAGGAACCTTCCCCTACGAGCAGTACTTC
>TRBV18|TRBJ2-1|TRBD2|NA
CASSRAGGDNEQFF
TGTGCCAGCTCACGGGCGGGAGGGGACAATGAGCAGTTCTTC
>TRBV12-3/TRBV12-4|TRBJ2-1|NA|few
CASSFKELARFF
TGTGCCAGCAGTTTTAAAGAATTGGCTAGGTTCTTC
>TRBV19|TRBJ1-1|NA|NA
CASPSGGISNTEAFF
TGTGCCAGCCCCTCCGGTGGGATTTCTAACACTGAAGCTTTCTTT
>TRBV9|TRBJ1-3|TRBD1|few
CASSEGDRPSGNTIYF
TGTGCCAGCAGCGAGGGGGACAGACCTTCTGGAAACACCATATATTTT
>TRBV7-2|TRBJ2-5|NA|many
CASSLERAQETQYF
TGTGCCAGCAGCTTAGAGCGCGCCCAAGAGACCCAGTACTTC
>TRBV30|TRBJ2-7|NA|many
CAWSRRGAYSSYEQYF
TGTGCCTGGAGTCGGAGGGGGGCCTATTCCTCCTACGAGCAGTACTTC
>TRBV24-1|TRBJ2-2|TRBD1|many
CATGSAGTGGSGELFF
TGTGCCACCGGATCAGCCGGGACAGGGGGCTCCGGGGAGCTGTTTTTT
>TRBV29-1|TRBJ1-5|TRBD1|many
CSVAGQGDQPQHF
TGCAGCGTTGCCGGACAGGGGGATCAGCCCCAGCATTTT
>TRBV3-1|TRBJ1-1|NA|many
CASSQRRGPGTEAFF
TGTGCCAGCAGCCAGCGGCGGGGGCCGGGCACTGAAGCTTTCTTT
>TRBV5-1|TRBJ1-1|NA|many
CASSLRVGTTEAFF
TGCGCCAGCAGCTTAAGGGTTGGCACCACTGAAGCTTTCTTT
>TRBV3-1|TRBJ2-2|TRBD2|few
CASSQGRLARELFF
TGTGCCAGCAGCCAGGGAAGACTAGCCCGGGAGCTGTTTTTT
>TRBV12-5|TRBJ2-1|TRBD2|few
CASGLGPWRGLAEYNEQFF
TGTGCTAGTGGTTTGGGGCCCTGGAGGGGTCTAGCGGAATACAATGAGCAGTTCTTC
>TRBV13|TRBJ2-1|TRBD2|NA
CASSSSGGASYNEQFF
TGCGCCAGCAGCAGTAGCGGGGGGGCCTCCTACAATGAGCAGTTCTTC
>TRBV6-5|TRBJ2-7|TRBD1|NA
CASSYSRDPGGEQYF
TGTGCCAGCAGTTACTCCCGGGACCCAGGGGGTGAGCAGTACTTC
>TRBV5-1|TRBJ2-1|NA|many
CASSFESYNEQFF
TGCGCCAGCAGCTTCGAGTCCTACAATGAGCAGTTCTTC
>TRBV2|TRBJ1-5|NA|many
CASSETGGSRQPQHF
TGTGCCAGCAGTGAAACTGGGGGATCGAGACAGCCCCAGCATTTT
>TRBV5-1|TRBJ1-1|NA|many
CASSLALGGSTEAFF
TGTGCCAGCAGCTTAGCGTTGGGAGGGAGCACTGAAGCTTTCTTT